The rows below give T cell receptor beta chains drawn from one sample of a study of blood T cells in healthy people across ages. TCRdb re-derived calls from the 5' RACE reads in MiXCR, one entry per CDR3 protein. The table records about 680,000 distinct CDR3 sequences, 49% of them present only once. Sequencing was carried out using blood. The receptors were sampled from a woman aged 60-75 years in good health. The CDR3 runs from the conserved cysteine through the conserved F or W. Each record gives: CDR3 DNA, CDR3 protein, J gene, D gene, clone size, V gene. D genes are given only for firm matches. Where a row states a size, it is once, few, many or the class of an expanded clone; other rows omit it.

cdr3_nt: TGTGCCAGCTCACCGGTCGGCGGCACAGATACGCAGTATTTT
cdr3_aa: CASSPVGGTDTQYF
j_call: TRBJ2-3
d_call: NA
clone_size: NA
v_call: TRBV18

cdr3_nt: TGTGCCAGCGGGTCTAGCGGGAGTTGGAGTGAGCAGTTCTTC
cdr3_aa: CASGSSGSWSEQFF
j_call: TRBJ2-1
d_call: TRBD2
clone_size: NA
v_call: TRBV2

cdr3_nt: TGTGCCATCACCAGGGAGCCTGGAAACACCATATATTTT
cdr3_aa: CAITREPGNTIYF
j_call: TRBJ1-3
d_call: NA
clone_size: NA
v_call: TRBV10-3

cdr3_nt: TGCAGTGCTAGAGCCGCCAGCGGGAGTAAAGTTGAGCAGTACTTC
cdr3_aa: CSARAASGSKVEQYF
j_call: TRBJ2-7
d_call: TRBD2
clone_size: NA
v_call: TRBV20-1

cdr3_nt: TGCAGTGCTAGAGTCCCTTCTAGCAAGGGACACAATGAGCAGTTCTTC
cdr3_aa: CSARVPSSKGHNEQFF
j_call: TRBJ2-1
d_call: NA
clone_size: few
v_call: TRBV20-1

cdr3_nt: TGCGCCAGCAGCTATCTAGCGGGAGTCTACAATGAGCAGTACTTC
cdr3_aa: CASSYLAGVYNEQYF
j_call: TRBJ2-5
d_call: TRBD2
clone_size: NA
v_call: TRBV4-1

cdr3_nt: TGTGCCAGCAGGACCGGGACATACTCCTACAATGAGCAGTTCTTC
cdr3_aa: CASRTGTYSYNEQFF
j_call: TRBJ2-1
d_call: NA
clone_size: few
v_call: TRBV6-5

cdr3_nt: TGTGCCAGCAGTGAAGTCGGTCGGTACAATGAGCAGTTCTTC
cdr3_aa: CASSEVGRYNEQFF
j_call: TRBJ2-1
d_call: NA
clone_size: few
v_call: TRBV6-1

cdr3_nt: TGTGCCAGCAGTTACGTGGGGGAATTTAACTATGGCTACACCTTC
cdr3_aa: CASSYVGEFNYGYTF
j_call: TRBJ1-2
d_call: NA
clone_size: few
v_call: TRBV6-5

cdr3_nt: TGCGCCAGCAGTCTTCGACTAGCGGGAGGGGTGGTATCTGGGGCCAACGTCCTGACTTTC
cdr3_aa: CASSLRLAGGVVSGANVLTF
j_call: TRBJ2-6
d_call: TRBD2
clone_size: NA
v_call: TRBV4-1

cdr3_nt: TGTGCCAGCAGCTTAGTCCTAGCGGCACCAGAGGCCCAGTACTTC
cdr3_aa: CASSLVLAAPEAQYF
j_call: TRBJ2-5
d_call: TRBD2
clone_size: NA
v_call: TRBV11-2

cdr3_nt: TGTGCCAGCAGCTTAAGGGCGGGGGGCCTGAGCACCGGGGAGCTGTTTTTT
cdr3_aa: CASSLRAGGLSTGELFF
j_call: TRBJ2-2
d_call: TRBD2
clone_size: few
v_call: TRBV7-3

cdr3_nt: TGTGCCAGCAGTTCGGGCAGGTCCAATTCACCCCTCCACTTT
cdr3_aa: CASSSGRSNSPLHF
j_call: TRBJ1-6
d_call: NA
clone_size: few
v_call: TRBV28

cdr3_nt: TGTGCCAGCATTCTGACTAGCGGGAGCGTCAACGAGCAGTACTTC
cdr3_aa: CASILTSGSVNEQYF
j_call: TRBJ2-7
d_call: TRBD2
clone_size: NA
v_call: TRBV28

cdr3_nt: TGCAGCGTTGAAGATTGGACGCCCGCAGAAGCTTTCTTT
cdr3_aa: CSVEDWTPAEAFF
j_call: TRBJ1-1
d_call: NA
clone_size: NA
v_call: TRBV29-1

cdr3_nt: TGCAGTGCTATTCGGGAGAGGCGGTCAGATACGCAGTATTTT
cdr3_aa: CSAIRERRSDTQYF
j_call: TRBJ2-3
d_call: NA
clone_size: once
v_call: TRBV20-1

cdr3_nt: TGCAGCGTTGCGAGGGTGGGGGGCCCCAACAATGAGCAGTACTTC
cdr3_aa: CSVARVGGPNNEQYF
j_call: TRBJ2-5
d_call: NA
clone_size: NA
v_call: TRBV29-1

cdr3_nt: TGTGCCAGCAGTACGACAGGGGGACGTAATTCACCCCTCCACTTT
cdr3_aa: CASSTTGGRNSPLHF
j_call: TRBJ1-6
d_call: TRBD1
clone_size: few
v_call: TRBV2

cdr3_nt: TGTGCCAGCAGCTTAGACTCTAGCGAATACAATGAGCAGTTCTTC
cdr3_aa: CASSLDSSEYNEQFF
j_call: TRBJ2-1
d_call: NA
clone_size: few
v_call: TRBV7-2

cdr3_nt: TGTGCCAGCAGCTACAACCGGACCGCGGGGGGGAGGATAGAGCAGTACTTC
cdr3_aa: CASSYNRTAGGRIEQYF
j_call: TRBJ2-4
d_call: TRBD2
clone_size: once
v_call: TRBV6-5

cdr3_nt: TGCGCCAGCAGCCAAGATGCACAGGGCGGCACTGAAGCTTTCTTT
cdr3_aa: CASSQDAQGGTEAFF
j_call: TRBJ1-1
d_call: NA
clone_size: NA
v_call: TRBV4-3

cdr3_nt: TGTGCCATCAGTGAGATAACGACCTCCGGGGGCTACACCTTC
cdr3_aa: CAISEITTSGGYTF
j_call: TRBJ1-2
d_call: NA
clone_size: few
v_call: TRBV10-3

cdr3_nt: TGTGCCAGCAATGACCTAACTAGCGGGCAAATAAACGAGCAGTACTTC
cdr3_aa: CASNDLTSGQINEQYF
j_call: TRBJ2-7
d_call: TRBD2
clone_size: NA
v_call: TRBV25-1

cdr3_nt: TGTGCCAGCAGCCAGACCTACGATACGCAGTATTTT
cdr3_aa: CASSQTYDTQYF
j_call: TRBJ2-3
d_call: NA
clone_size: NA
v_call: TRBV3-1

cdr3_nt: TGTGCCAGCAGCGCTCTAGGCTACAATGAGCAGTTCTTC
cdr3_aa: CASSALGYNEQFF
j_call: TRBJ2-1
d_call: NA
clone_size: NA
v_call: TRBV11-3

cdr3_nt: TGTGCCAGCAGCTCCGGACTAGCGGACACAGATACGCAGTATTTT
cdr3_aa: CASSSGLADTDTQYF
j_call: TRBJ2-3
d_call: TRBD2
clone_size: NA
v_call: TRBV7-3

cdr3_nt: TGTGCCAGCAAGGTGACAGGGGTCGGCGAGCAGTACTTC
cdr3_aa: CASKVTGVGEQYF
j_call: TRBJ2-7
d_call: TRBD1
clone_size: NA
v_call: TRBV2

cdr3_nt: TGTGCCAGCAGCTCCGGGACTCGCCTCTACGAGCAGTACTTC
cdr3_aa: CASSSGTRLYEQYF
j_call: TRBJ2-7
d_call: NA
clone_size: NA
v_call: TRBV28

cdr3_nt: TGTGCCAGCAGTTCCCCCGAGGGACTGTTTTTT
cdr3_aa: CASSSPEGLFF
j_call: TRBJ1-4
d_call: NA
clone_size: NA
v_call: TRBV28

cdr3_nt: TGTGCCAGCAGTTTCGACAGGCCTAAATCACAGTACCAAGAGACCCAGTACTTC
cdr3_aa: CASSFDRPKSQYQETQYF
j_call: TRBJ2-5
d_call: NA
clone_size: NA
v_call: TRBV27

cdr3_nt: TGCAGTGCTAGTCCGTCATCGGGGGCAGGGGAGACCCAGTACTTC
cdr3_aa: CSASPSSGAGETQYF
j_call: TRBJ2-5
d_call: NA
clone_size: NA
v_call: TRBV20-1

cdr3_nt: TGTGCCAGCAGGTTACCCGACTGGCGGCGCCACGAGCAGTACTTC
cdr3_aa: CASRLPDWRRHEQYF
j_call: TRBJ2-7
d_call: NA
clone_size: NA
v_call: TRBV21-1

cdr3_nt: TGCAGCGTTGAGGGTGGCTACCAAGAGACCCAGTACTTC
cdr3_aa: CSVEGGYQETQYF
j_call: TRBJ2-5
d_call: NA
clone_size: NA
v_call: TRBV29-1

cdr3_nt: TGTGCCAGCAGCTCTAGACGGGGTTTGAGGGGATGGGGCAATGAGCAGTTCTTC
cdr3_aa: CASSSRRGLRGWGNEQFF
j_call: TRBJ2-1
d_call: NA
clone_size: NA
v_call: TRBV7-8

cdr3_nt: TGTGCCATCAGTGACTTAAATACGCAGTATTTT
cdr3_aa: CAISDLNTQYF
j_call: TRBJ2-3
d_call: NA
clone_size: once
v_call: TRBV10-3

cdr3_nt: TGCGCCAGCAGCCGCGCCGTCCCGGGACAGGGGCCGACGCAGTATTTT
cdr3_aa: CASSRAVPGQGPTQYF
j_call: TRBJ2-3
d_call: TRBD1
clone_size: few
v_call: TRBV4-3

cdr3_nt: TGCAGTGCTCCGGACAGGGGAAGCAATCAGCCCCAGCATTTT
cdr3_aa: CSAPDRGSNQPQHF
j_call: TRBJ1-5
d_call: TRBD1
clone_size: once
v_call: TRBV20-1